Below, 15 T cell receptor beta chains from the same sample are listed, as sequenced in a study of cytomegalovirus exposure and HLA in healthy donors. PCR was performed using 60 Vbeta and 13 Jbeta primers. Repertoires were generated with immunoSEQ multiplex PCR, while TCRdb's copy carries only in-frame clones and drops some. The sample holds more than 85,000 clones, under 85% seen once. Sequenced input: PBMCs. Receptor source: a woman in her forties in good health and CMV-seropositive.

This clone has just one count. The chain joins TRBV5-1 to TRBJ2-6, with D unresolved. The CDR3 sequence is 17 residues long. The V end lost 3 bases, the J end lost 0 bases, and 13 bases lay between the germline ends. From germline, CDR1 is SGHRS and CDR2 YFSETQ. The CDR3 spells CASSSQESNSGANVLTF. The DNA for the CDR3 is TGCGCCAGCAGCTCGCAAGAGTCGAACTCTGGGGCCAACGTCCTGACTTTC.

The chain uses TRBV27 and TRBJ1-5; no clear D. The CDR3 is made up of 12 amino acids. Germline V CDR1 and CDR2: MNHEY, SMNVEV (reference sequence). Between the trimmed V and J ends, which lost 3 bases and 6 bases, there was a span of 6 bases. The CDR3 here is CASSFFGQPQHF. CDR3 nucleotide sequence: TGTGCCAGCAGTTTTTTCGGTCAGCCCCAGCATTTT.

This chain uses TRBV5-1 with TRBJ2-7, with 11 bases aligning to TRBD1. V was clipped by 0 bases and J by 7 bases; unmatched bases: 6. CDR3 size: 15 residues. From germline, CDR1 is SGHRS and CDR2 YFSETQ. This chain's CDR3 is CASSLGGQGAGEQYF. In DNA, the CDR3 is TGCGCCAGCAGCTTGGGAGGACAGGGGGCGGGGGAGCAGTACTTC.

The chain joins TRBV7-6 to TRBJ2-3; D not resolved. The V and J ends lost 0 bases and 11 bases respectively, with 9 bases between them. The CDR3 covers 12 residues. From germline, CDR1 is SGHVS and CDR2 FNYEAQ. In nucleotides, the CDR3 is TGTGCCAGCAGCTTAGCGATGTCAGGGCAGTATTTT. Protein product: CASSLAMSGQYF.

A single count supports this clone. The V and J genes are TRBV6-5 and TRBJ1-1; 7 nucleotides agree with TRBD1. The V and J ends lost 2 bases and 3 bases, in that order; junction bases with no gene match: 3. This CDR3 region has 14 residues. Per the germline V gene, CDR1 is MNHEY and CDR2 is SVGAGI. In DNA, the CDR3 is TGTGCCAGCAGTTACAGGGGGCGCGACACTGAAGCTTTCTTT. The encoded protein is CASSYRGRDTEAFF.

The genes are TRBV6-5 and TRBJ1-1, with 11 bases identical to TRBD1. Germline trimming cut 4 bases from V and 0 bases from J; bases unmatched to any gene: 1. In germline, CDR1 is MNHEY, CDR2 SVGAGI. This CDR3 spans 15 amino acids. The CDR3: CASSWTGGMNTEAFF. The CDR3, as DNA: TGTGCCAGCAGTTGGACAGGGGGCATGAACACTGAAGCTTTCTTT.

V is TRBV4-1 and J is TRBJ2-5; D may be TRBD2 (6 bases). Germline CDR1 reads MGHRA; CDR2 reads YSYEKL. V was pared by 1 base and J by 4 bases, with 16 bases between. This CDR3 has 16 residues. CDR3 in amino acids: CASSQGAGRSGETQYF. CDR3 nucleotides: TGCGCCAGCAGCCAAGGGGCGGGAAGGTCGGGAGAGACCCAGTACTTC.

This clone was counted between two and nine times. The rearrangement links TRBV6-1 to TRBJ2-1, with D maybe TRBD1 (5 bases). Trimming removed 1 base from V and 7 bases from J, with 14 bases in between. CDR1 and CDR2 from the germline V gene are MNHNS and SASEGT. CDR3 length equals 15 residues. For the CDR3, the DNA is TGTGCCAGCAGTGAAGGCGCAGGCAGGGTTAATGAGCAGTTCTTC. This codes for CASSEGAGRVNEQFF.

The CDR3 DNA reads as TGTGCCAGCAGCGCACGGGGGGCGGGACCTGGGTGGGATTCACCCCTCCACTTT. This codes for CASSARGAGPGWDSPLHF. This chain uses TRBV9 with TRBJ1-6; D might be TRBD1 (6 bases). Trimming cost V 3 bases and J 8 bases, with 24 bases left between them. From germline, CDR1 is SGDLS and CDR2 YYNGEE. The CDR3 consists of 18 residues.

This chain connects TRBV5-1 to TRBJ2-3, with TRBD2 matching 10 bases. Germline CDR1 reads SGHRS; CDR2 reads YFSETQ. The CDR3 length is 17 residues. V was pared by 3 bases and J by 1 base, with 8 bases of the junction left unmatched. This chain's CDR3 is CASSSKGLAVRTDTQYF. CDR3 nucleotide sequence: TGCGCCAGCAGCTCCAAAGGACTAGCGGTGCGCACAGATACGCAGTATTTT.

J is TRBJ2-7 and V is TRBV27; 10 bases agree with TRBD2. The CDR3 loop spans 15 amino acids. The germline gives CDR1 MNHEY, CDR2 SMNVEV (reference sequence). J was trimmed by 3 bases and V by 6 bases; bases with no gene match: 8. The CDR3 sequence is CASRAGGLAFYEQYF. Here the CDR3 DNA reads TGTGCCAGCAGGGCCGGGGGACTAGCGTTCTACGAGCAGTACTTC.

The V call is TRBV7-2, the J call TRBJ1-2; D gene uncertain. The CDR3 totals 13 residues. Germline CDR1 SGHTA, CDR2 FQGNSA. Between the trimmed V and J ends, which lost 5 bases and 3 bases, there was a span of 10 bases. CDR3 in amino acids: CASSPRADYGYTF. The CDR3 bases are TGTGCCAGCAGCCCGAGGGCAGACTATGGCTACACCTTC.

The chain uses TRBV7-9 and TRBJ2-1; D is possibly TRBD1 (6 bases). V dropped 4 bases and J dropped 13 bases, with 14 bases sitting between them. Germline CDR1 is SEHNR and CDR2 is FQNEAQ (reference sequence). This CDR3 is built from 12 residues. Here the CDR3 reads CASSYNQGSQFF. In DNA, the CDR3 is TGTGCCAGCAGCTACAATCAGGGGAGTCAGTTCTTC.

The CDR3 is CASSSDKNTEAFF. DNA of the CDR3: TGTGCCAGCAGCTCAGACAAGAACACTGAAGCTTTCTTT. The chain couples TRBV7-7 to TRBJ1-1; no firm D call. The CDR3 runs 13 residues. The ends were cut back, 4 bases at V and 1 base at J, with 7 bases in the middle. CDR1 SSHAT and CDR2 FNYEAQ come from the germline V gene (reference sequence).

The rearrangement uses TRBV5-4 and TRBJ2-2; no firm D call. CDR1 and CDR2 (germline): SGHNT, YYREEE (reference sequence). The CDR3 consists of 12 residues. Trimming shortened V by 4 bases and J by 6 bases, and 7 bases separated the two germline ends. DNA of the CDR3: TGTGCCAGCAGCCTACCCGCCGGGGAGCTGTTTTTT. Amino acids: CASSLPAGELFF. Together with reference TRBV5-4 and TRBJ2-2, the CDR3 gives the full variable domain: ETGVTQSPTHLIKTRGQQVTLRCSSQSGHNTVSWYQQALGQGPQFIFQYYREEENGRGNFPPRFSGLQFPNYSSELNVNALELDDSALYLCASSLPAGELFFGEGSRLTVL.